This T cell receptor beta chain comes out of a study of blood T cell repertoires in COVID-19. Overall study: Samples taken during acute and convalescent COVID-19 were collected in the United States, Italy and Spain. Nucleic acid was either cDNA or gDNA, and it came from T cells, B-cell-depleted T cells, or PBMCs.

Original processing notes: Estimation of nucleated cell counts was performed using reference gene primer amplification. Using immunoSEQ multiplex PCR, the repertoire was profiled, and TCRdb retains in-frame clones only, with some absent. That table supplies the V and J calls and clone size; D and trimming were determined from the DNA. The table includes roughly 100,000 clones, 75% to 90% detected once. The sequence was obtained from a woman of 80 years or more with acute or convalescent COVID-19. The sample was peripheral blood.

CDR3 in amino acids: CASGQVNTGELFF. The CDR3 nucleotides are TGTGCCAGCGGGCAGGTGAACACCGGGGAGCTGTTTTTT. V is TRBV2 and J is TRBJ2-2; no clear D. CDR1 and CDR2 from the germline V gene are SNHLY and FYNNEI. The CDR3 sequence is 13 residues long. V was shortened by 8 bases and J by 1 base, with 8 bases between the two germline ends.